Only a few counts were recorded for the clone carrying this T cell receptor (beta chain). One end of the junction does not line up with germline, which may come from a read error. These data belong to a study of T cell changes during pregnancy in multiple sclerosis. Germline V gene sequence: CDR1 MRHNA, CDR2 SNTAGT. The CDR3 contains 13 residues. Some clones are missing from TCRdb's copy, which holds only in-frame ones; the method was immunoSEQ multiplex PCR. This table holds some 80,000 clones, around 92% found once. The rearrangement links TRBV6-4 to TRBJ1-1; D uncertain. This TCR derives from a female donor in good health, enrolled as a control in a pregnancy study. The starting material was peripheral blood, obtained in the first trimester of pregnancy. CDR3 sequence reads: CASRHRENNEAFF. As DNA, the CDR3 is TGTGCCAGCAGACATCGGGAGAACAATGAAGCTTTCTTT.